The next 23 T cell receptor beta chains were all read from a single sample in a study of blood T cell repertoires in COVID-19. The repertoire was sequenced with immunoSEQ multiplex PCR; TCRdb's copy has only in-frame clones and lacks some. The sample includes under 200,000 clones, around four fifths of them seen just once. Sequenced sample: peripheral blood. The receptors come from a man aged 55 to 70 with COVID-19, enrolled during active disease.

The V and J genes are TRBV21-1 and TRBJ2-7; TRBD2 is the table's D call and was not checked against the DNA. TRBV21-1 is classified as a pseudogene. The CDR3 sequence is 14 residues long. The CDR3, as DNA: TGTGCCAGCAGCAAGGGACTAGCGATCTACGAGCAGTACTTC. Translating it yields CASSKGLAIYEQYF.

This sequence joins TRBV5-6 and TRBJ1-1; tentative D call: TRBD1 (6 bases). Trimming cost V 3 bases and J 0 bases, with 18 bases left between them. Germline CDR1 and CDR2: SGHDT and YYEEEE. The CDR3 spans 17 residues. CDR3 DNA: TGTGCCAGCAGCTCCACCGGGACAAGAGGCATGAACACTGAAGCTTTCTTT. Its translation: CASSSTGTRGMNTEAFF.

This chain uses TRBV6-6 with TRBJ1-3, with a tentative D call TRBD1 (5 bases). The CDR3 consists of 15 residues. CDR1 MNHNY and CDR2 SVGAGI come from the germline V gene (reference sequence). V gave up 6 bases and J gave up 0 bases, with 12 bases separating them. This CDR3 is CASSLGTNSGNTIYF. The CDR3 DNA sequence: TGTGCCAGCAGCCTTGGGACTAACTCTGGAAACACCATATATTTT.

This chain connects TRBV27 to TRBJ1-5; D might be TRBD1 (5 bases). Trimming removed 1 base at V and 1 base at J, with 8 bases between. Germline V gene sequence: CDR1 MNHEY, CDR2 SMNVEV (reference sequence). The CDR3 runs 15 residues. The CDR3 DNA reads as TGTGCCAGCAGTTTATATAAGGGGAGCAATCAGCCCCAGCATTTT. Protein product: CASSLYKGSNQPQHF.

The chain links TRBV7-2 to TRBJ2-1; maybe TRBD2 (5 bases). Germline CDR1 is SGHTA and CDR2 is FQGNSA. The CDR3 covers 15 residues. The ends were cut back, 0 bases at V and 8 bases at J, with 14 bases in the middle. CDR3 sequence (DNA): TGTGCCAGCAGCTTAGCGCGGGCTAGCTTCCATGAGCAGTTCTTC. The encoded protein is CASSLARASFHEQFF.

The chain links TRBV7-2 to TRBJ2-7; a possible D gene is TRBD1 (6 bases). The germline gives CDR1 SGHTA, CDR2 FQGNSA. This CDR3 contains 14 residues. The ends were cut back, 2 bases at V and 2 bases at J, with 10 bases in the middle. The CDR3 reads CASSLSRDTYEQYF. CDR3 in DNA: TGTGCCAGCAGCTTATCCCGGGACACCTACGAGCAGTACTTC.

The J gene is TRBJ1-3, the V gene TRBV7-9; weak D call: TRBD1 (6 bases). The CDR3 consists of 15 residues. The germline V gene has CDR1 SEHNR and CDR2 FQNEAQ (reference sequence). Trimming removed 4 bases from V and 4 bases from J, with 14 bases in between. The CDR3 loop is CASSSWAGVGNTIYF. CDR3 sequence (DNA): TGTGCCAGCAGCTCATGGGCAGGGGTAGGAAACACCATATATTTT.

The chain is built from TRBV6-5 and TRBJ1-6; 9 nucleotides align to TRBD1. There are 13 residues in the CDR3. V shed 7 bases and J 7 bases; nucleotides not matched to a gene: 2. Looked up from germline, CDR1 is MNHEY and CDR2 is SVGAGI. The CDR3 bases are TGTGCCAGCATCGACAGGGGGAATTCACCCCTCCACTTT. Encoded protein: CASIDRGNSPLHF.

The genes are TRBV11-2 and TRBJ2-5; D may be TRBD2 (5 bases). Trimming removed 3 bases at V and 2 bases at J, with 7 bases between. This CDR3 has 13 amino acids. The germline CDR1 and CDR2 sequences are SGHAT and FQNNGV. The CDR3 DNA reads TGTGCCAGCAGCTTGAGCGGACAAGAGACCCAGTACTTC. Encoded protein: CASSLSGQETQYF.

This clone was seen just once. The V and J genes are TRBV2 and TRBJ2-7; no clear D gene. The germline CDR1 and CDR2 sequences are SNHLY and FYNNEI. The CDR3 contains 13 residues. Trimming left V 5 bases short and J 0 bases short, with 8 bases between. CDR3 residues: CASSWRSSYEQYF. The CDR3 nucleotides read TGTGCCAGCAGTTGGCGGAGCTCCTACGAGCAGTACTTC. Variable domain in full (rest from reference TRBV2 and TRBJ2-7): EPEVTQTPSHQVTQMGQEVILRCVPISNHLYFYWYRQILGQKVEFLVSFYNNEISEKSEIFDDQFSVERPDGSNFTLKIRSTKLEDSAMYFCASSWRSSYEQYFGPGTRLTVT.

V gene TRBV28 combines with J gene TRBJ2-1; D remains ambiguous. The V and J ends lost 7 bases and 8 bases respectively, with 9 bases between them. The CDR3 has 11 residues. Germline CDR1 and CDR2: MDHEN and SYDVKM. The chain's CDR3 is CASTVFHEQFF. The CDR3, as DNA: TGTGCCAGCACAGTCTTTCATGAGCAGTTCTTC.

The rearrangement joins TRBV6-1 to TRBJ1-1, with TRBD1 as a possible D gene (6 bases). The CDR3 is made up of 12 amino acids. Germline V gene lookup returns CDR1 MNHNS and CDR2 SASEGT. V was pared by 7 bases and J by 3 bases, with 9 bases between. CDR3 sequence: CASNQGHTEAFF. The DNA of the CDR3 is TGTGCCAGCAACCAGGGGCACACTGAAGCTTTCTTT.

The chain recombines TRBV19 with TRBJ1-2, with 9 bases lining up with TRBD1. The length of the CDR3 is 14 residues. Trimming removed 4 bases from V and 2 bases from J; junction bases left unmatched: 2. The germline CDR1 and CDR2 sequences are LNHDA and SQIVND (reference sequence). CDR3 nucleotide sequence: TGTGCCAGTAGTAGGACAGGGGACAACTATGGCTACACCTTC. It is translated as CASSRTGDNYGYTF.

V gene TRBV5-4 combines with J gene TRBJ1-4, with TRBD1 as a possible D gene (5 bases). Germline values: CDR1 SGHNT, CDR2 YYREEE (reference sequence). The length of the CDR3 is 14 residues. The germline V and J ends were trimmed by 0 bases and 5 bases, with 8 bases remaining between them. CDR3 region: CASSLGGGNEKLFF. The DNA for the CDR3 is TGTGCCAGCAGCTTGGGTGGGGGGAATGAAAAACTGTTTTTT. Full variable domain (rest looked up from reference TRBV5-4 and TRBJ1-4): ETGVTQSPTHLIKTRGQQVTLRCSSQSGHNTVSWYQQALGQGPQFIFQYYREEENGRGNFPPRFSGLQFPNYSSELNVNALELDDSALYLCASSLGGGNEKLFFGSGTQLSVL.

The rearrangement uses TRBV3-1 (or the pseudogene TRBV3-2) and TRBJ2-7; maybe TRBD2 (6 bases). The CDR3 has 13 amino acids. V was trimmed by 8 bases and J by 3 bases, leaving 14 bases between them. CDR1 is LGHDT, CDR2 YNNKEL, per germline (reference sequence). The CDR3 nucleotides read TGTGCCAGCTCCTCCCGCGGGGACTACGAGCAGTACTTC. It yields the protein CASSSRGDYEQYF.

The chain combines TRBV4-1 with TRBJ1-2, with D maybe TRBD1 (6 bases). The CDR3 totals 13 residues. The V end was cut by 4 bases, the J end by 8 bases, with 14 bases between. Germline loops: CDR1 MGHRA, CDR2 YSYEKL. CDR3 bases: TGCGCCAGCAGCCCGGGACAATCTGGGGGCTACACCTTC. Protein product: CASSPGQSGGYTF.

This clone was seen a single time. J is TRBJ2-7 and V is TRBV6-5, with D perhaps TRBD2 (6 bases). The CDR3 contains 15 residues. V was trimmed by 0 bases and J by 2 bases, leaving 11 bases between them. Germline-derived CDR1 and CDR2 are MNHEY and SVGAGI. The CDR3 DNA sequence: TGTGCCAGCAGTTACTCGTACACGGGGGCCTACGAGCAGTACTTC. This gives the protein CASSYSYTGAYEQYF.

Comments on this clone: One junction end disagrees with the germline gene, perhaps due to a read error. The chain employs TRBV18 and TRBJ2-2; TRBD2 agrees at 8 bases. The CDR3 length is 15 residues. Germline CDR1 and CDR2: KGHSH and LQKENI. The CDR3 loop is CASTPAGANTGELFF. Here the CDR3 DNA reads TGTGCCAGCACACCAGCGGGAGCAAACACCGGGGAGCTGTTTTTT.

In this sample, this clone turned up a few times. This rearrangement joins TRBV11-2 to TRBJ2-2, with D tentatively TRBD1 (5 bases). From germline, CDR1 is SGHAT and CDR2 FQNNGV. The CDR3 contains 16 residues. With 2 bases removed from V and 1 base from J, the gap between germline ends came to 11 bases. The CDR3 loop is CASSLQQDMNTGELFF. In nucleotides, the CDR3 is TGTGCCAGCAGCTTACAACAGGACATGAACACCGGGGAGCTGTTTTTT.

V is TRBV6-5 and J is TRBJ2-7; the match to TRBD1 covers 10 bases. There are 15 residues in the CDR3. CDR1 is MNHEY and CDR2 is SVGAGI in the germline V gene. After removal of 8 bases from V and 3 bases from J, the junction contained 10 bases not matched to a gene. DNA of the CDR3: TGTGCCAGCCGATGGGACAGGGGACCTGGCTACGAGCAGTACTTC. This encodes CASRWDRGPGYEQYF.

This clone was seen only once. The rearrangement joins TRBV5-4 to TRBJ1-3; 8 positions match TRBD1. The V gene end was trimmed by 4 bases and the J gene end by 8 bases; junction bases not matched to a gene: 8. The CDR3 loop spans 14 amino acids. Germline-derived CDR1 and CDR2 are SGHNT and YYREEE (reference sequence). The CDR3 sequence is CASSPGQGRDTIYF. CDR3 nucleotides: TGTGCCAGCAGCCCCGGACAGGGACGGGACACCATATATTTT.

This chain connects TRBV5-6 to TRBJ1-2, with D unclear. There are 11 residues in the CDR3. The germline V gene has CDR1 SGHDT and CDR2 YYEEEE. Trimming pared 3 bases from V and 8 bases from J, leaving 8 bases between. CDR3 sequence reads: CASSWRWGYTF. DNA of the CDR3: TGTGCCAGCAGCTGGAGATGGGGCTACACCTTC.

V and J are TRBV6-6 and TRBJ1-3; D ambiguous. Germline CDR1 is MNHNY and CDR2 is SVGAGI (reference sequence). V lost 2 bases and J 4 bases, leaving 15 bases between the germline ends. This CDR3 has 16 residues. In DNA form, the CDR3 reads TGTGCCAGCAGTTACGACTCCGGGCTAGCCGGAAACACCATATATTTT. This codes for CASSYDSGLAGNTIYF.